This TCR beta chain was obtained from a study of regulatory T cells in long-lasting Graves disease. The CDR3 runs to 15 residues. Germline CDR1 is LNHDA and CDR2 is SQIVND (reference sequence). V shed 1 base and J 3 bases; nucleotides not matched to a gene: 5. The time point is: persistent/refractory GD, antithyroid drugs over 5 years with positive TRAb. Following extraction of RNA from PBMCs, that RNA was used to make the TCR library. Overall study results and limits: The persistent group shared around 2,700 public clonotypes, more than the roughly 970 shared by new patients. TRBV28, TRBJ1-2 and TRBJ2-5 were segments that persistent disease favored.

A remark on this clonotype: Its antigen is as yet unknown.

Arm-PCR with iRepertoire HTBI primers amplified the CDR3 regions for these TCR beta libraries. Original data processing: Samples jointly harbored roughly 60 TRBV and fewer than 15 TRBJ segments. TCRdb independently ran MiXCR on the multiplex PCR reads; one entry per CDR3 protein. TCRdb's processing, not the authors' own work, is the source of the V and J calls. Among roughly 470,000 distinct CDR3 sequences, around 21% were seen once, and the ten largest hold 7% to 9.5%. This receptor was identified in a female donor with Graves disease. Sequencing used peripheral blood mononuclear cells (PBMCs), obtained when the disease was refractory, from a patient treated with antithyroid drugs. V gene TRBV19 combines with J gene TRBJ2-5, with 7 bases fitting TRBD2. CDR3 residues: CASSIALLAEETQYF. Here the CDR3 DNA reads TGTGCCAGTAGTATAGCTCTCCTAGCGGAAGAGACCCAGTACTTC.